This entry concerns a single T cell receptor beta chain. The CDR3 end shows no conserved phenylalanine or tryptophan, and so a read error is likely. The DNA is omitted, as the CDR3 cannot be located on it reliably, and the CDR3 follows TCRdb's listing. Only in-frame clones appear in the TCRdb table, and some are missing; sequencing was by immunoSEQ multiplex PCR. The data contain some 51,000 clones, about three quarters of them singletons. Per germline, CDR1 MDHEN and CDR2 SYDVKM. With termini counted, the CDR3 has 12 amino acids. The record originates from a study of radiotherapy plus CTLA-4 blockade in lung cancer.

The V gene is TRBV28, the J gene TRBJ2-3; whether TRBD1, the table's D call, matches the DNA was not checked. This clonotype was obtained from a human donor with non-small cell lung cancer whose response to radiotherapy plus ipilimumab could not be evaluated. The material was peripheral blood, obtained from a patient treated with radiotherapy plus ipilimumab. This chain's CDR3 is CASSTMRDRIEV.